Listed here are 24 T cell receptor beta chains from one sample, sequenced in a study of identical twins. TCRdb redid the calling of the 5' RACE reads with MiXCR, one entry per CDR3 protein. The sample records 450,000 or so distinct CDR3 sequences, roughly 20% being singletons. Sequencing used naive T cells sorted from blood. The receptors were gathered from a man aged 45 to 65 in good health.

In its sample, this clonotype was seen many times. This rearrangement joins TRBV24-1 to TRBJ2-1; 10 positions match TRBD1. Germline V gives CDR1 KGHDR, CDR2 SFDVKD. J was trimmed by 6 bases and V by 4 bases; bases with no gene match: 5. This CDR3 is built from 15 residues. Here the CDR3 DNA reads TGTGCCACCAGTGACCGGGACAGGGGCACCAATGAGCAGTTCTTC. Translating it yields CATSDRDRGTNEQFF.

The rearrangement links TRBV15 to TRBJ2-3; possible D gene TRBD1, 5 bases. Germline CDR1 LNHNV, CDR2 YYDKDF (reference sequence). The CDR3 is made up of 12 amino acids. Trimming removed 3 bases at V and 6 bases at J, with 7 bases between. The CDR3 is CATSSSGDTQYF. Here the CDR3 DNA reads TGTGCCACCAGCAGTTCAGGGGATACGCAGTATTTT.

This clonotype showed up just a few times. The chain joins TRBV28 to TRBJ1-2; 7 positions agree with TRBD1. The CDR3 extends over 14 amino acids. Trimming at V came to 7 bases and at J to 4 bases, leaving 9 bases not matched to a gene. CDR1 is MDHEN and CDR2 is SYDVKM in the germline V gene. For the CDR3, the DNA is TGTGCCAGCACCCCAACAGGGGCAGCCTATGGCTACACCTTC. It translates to CASTPTGAAYGYTF.

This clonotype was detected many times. The DNA of the CDR3 is TGCAGCGTCCGGACAGGGGGGGCCTACGAGCAGTACTTC. This translates into CSVRTGGAYEQYF. This chain connects TRBV29-1 to TRBJ2-7, with TRBD1 matching over 10 bases. The germline V gene has CDR1 SQVTM and CDR2 ANQGSEA. V was pared by 6 bases and J by 2 bases, with 4 bases of the junction left unmatched. The CDR3 has 13 residues.

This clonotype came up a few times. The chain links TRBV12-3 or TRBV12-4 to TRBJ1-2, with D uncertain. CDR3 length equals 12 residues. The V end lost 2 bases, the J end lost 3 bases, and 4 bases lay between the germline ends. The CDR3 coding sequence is TGTGCCAGCAGTTTAAACCACTATGGCTACACCTTC. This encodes CASSLNHYGYTF.

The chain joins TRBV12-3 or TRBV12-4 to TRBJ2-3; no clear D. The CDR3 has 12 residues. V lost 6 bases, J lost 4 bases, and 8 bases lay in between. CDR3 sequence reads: CASSPRPDTQYF. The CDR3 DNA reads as TGTGCCAGCAGCCCCCGTCCAGATACGCAGTATTTT.

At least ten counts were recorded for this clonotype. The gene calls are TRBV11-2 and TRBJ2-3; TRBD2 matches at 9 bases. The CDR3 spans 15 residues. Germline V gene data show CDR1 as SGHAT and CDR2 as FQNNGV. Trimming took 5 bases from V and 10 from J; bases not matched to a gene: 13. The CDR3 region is CASSRSPREGLAQYF. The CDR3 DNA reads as TGTGCCAGCAGCCGAAGCCCGCGGGAGGGCCTGGCGCAGTATTTT.

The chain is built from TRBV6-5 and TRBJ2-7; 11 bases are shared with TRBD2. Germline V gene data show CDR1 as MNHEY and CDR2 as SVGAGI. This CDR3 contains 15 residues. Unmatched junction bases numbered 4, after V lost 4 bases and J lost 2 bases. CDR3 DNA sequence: TGTGCCAGCAGTTCCCTAGCGGGAGGACCCTACGAGCAGTACTTC. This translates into CASSSLAGGPYEQYF.

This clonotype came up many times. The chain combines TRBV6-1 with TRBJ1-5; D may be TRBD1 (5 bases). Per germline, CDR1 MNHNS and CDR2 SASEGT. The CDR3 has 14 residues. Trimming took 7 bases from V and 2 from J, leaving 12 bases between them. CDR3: CASNQGGGNQPQHF. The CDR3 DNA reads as TGTGCCAGCAATCAGGGAGGGGGCAATCAGCCCCAGCATTTT.

The CDR3: CASSAMRTYEQYF. The CDR3 DNA reads TGTGCCAGCAGCGCCATGCGGACCTACGAGCAGTACTTC. This chain links TRBV14 with TRBJ2-7, with D unresolved. From germline, CDR1 is SGHDN and CDR2 FVKESK. V was cut by 5 bases and J by 2 bases, with 10 bases left in between. The CDR3 contains 13 residues.

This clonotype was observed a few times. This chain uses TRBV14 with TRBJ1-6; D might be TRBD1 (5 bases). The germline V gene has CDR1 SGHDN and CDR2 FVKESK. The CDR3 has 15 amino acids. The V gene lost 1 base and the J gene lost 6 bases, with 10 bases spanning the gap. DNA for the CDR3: TGTGCCAGCAGCCAAGCACATGGGGGTAATTCACCCCTCCACTTT. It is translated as CASSQAHGGNSPLHF.

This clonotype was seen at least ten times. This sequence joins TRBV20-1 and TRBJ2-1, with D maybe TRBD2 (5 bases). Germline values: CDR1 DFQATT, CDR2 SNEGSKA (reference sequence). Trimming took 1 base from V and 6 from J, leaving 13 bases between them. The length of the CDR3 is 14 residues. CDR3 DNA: TGCAGTGCTAGAGGGCTGACGAGGGCCAATGAGCAGTTCTTC. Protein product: CSARGLTRANEQFF.

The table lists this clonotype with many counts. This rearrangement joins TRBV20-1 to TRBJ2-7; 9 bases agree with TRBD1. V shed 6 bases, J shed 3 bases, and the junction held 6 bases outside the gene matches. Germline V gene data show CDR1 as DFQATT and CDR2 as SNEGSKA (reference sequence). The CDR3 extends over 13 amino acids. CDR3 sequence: CSAPGTGSYEQYF. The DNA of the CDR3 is TGCAGTGCCCCCGGGACAGGGAGCTACGAGCAGTACTTC.

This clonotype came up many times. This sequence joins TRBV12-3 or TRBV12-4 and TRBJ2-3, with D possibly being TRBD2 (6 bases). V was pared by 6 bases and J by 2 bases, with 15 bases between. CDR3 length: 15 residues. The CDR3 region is CASSVMGLVTDTQYF. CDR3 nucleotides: TGTGCCAGCAGCGTAATGGGACTCGTCACAGATACGCAGTATTTT.

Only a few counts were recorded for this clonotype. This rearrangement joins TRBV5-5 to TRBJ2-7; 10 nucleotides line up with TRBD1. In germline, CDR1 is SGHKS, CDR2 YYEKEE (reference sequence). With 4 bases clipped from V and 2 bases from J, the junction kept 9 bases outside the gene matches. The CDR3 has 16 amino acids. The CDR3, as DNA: TGTGCCAGCAGCCCGAGGACAGGGGGGAGCCCCTACGAGCAGTACTTC. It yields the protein CASSPRTGGSPYEQYF. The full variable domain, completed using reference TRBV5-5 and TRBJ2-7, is DAGVTQSPTHLIKTRGQQVTLRCSPISGHKSVSWYQQVLGQGPQFIFQYYEKEERGRGNFPDRFSARQFPNYSSELNVNALLLGDSALYLCASSPRTGGSPYEQYFGPGTRLTVT.

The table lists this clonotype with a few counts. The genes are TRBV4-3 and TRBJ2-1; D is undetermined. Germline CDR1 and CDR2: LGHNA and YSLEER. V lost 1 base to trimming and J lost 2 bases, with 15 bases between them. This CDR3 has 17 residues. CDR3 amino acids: CASSQAARAYAYNEQFF. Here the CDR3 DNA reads TGCGCCAGCAGCCAAGCGGCTCGAGCTTACGCCTACAATGAGCAGTTCTTC.

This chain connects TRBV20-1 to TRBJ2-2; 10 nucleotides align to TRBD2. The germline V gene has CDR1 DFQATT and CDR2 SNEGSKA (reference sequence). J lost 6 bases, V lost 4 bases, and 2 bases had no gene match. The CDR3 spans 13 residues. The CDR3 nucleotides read TGCAGTGCTATAGCGGGAGGAGCCGGGGAGCTGTTTTTT. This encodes CSAIAGGAGELFF.

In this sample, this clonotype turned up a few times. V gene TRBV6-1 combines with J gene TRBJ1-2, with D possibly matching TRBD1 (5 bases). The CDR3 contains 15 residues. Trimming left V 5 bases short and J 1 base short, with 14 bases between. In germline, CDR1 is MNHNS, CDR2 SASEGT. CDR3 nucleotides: TGTGCCAGCAGTAATTCCGGGGGGGGTAACTATGGCTACACCTTC. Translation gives CASSNSGGGNYGYTF.

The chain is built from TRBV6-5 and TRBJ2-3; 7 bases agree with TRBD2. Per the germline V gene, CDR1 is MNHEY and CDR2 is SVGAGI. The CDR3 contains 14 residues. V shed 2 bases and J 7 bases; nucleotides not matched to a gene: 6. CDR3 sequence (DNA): TGTGCCAGCAGTTACGGTCTAGCGGAGTATACGCAGTATTTT. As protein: CASSYGLAEYTQYF.

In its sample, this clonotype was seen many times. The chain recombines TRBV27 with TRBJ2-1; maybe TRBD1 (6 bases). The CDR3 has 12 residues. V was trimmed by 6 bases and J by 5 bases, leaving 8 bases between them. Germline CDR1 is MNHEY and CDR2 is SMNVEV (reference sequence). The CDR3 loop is CASRQGHNEQFF. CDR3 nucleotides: TGTGCCAGCAGACAGGGTCACAATGAGCAGTTCTTC.

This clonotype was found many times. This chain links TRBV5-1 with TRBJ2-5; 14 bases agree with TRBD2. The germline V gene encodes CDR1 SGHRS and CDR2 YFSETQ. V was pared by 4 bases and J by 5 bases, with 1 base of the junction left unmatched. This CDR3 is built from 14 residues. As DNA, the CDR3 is TGCGCCAGCAGCCGGACTAGCGGGGGGGAGACCCAGTACTTC. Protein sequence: CASSRTSGGETQYF.

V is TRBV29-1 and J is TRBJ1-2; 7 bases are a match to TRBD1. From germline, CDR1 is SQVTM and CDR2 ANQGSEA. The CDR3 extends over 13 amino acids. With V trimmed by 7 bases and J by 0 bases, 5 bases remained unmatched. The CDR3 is CSGGDRANYGYTF. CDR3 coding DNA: TGCAGCGGGGGGGACAGAGCTAACTATGGCTACACCTTC.

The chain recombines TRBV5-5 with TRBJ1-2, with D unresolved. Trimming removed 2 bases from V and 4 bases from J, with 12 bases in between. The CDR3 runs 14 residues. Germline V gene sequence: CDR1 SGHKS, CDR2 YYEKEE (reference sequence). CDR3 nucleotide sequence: TGTGCCAGCAGCTTAGCGGGGTATAGCTATGGCTACACCTTC. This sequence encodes CASSLAGYSYGYTF.

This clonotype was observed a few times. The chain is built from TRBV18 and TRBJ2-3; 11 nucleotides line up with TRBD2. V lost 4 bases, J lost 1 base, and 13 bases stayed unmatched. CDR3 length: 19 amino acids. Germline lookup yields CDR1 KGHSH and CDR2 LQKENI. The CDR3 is CASSLTPNPTSGGTDTQYF. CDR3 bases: TGTGCCAGCTCACTAACACCCAACCCGACTAGCGGGGGCACAGATACGCAGTATTTT.